This T cell receptor beta chain was sequenced in a study of CD8+CD57+ T cells in acquired aplastic anemia. Study as a whole: DNA per sorted CD4+ or CD8+ sample ranged 0.2 to 27.4 ug, averaging about 3 ug. General study findings and limits: There were approximately 27 CD8+ CDR3 sequences that occurred in both patients and controls.

Comments on this clonotype: No antigen is known for it.

Trimming shortened V by 3 bases and J by 12 bases, and 20 bases separated the two germline ends. CDR1 and CDR2 (germline): ENHRY, SYGVKD. This CDR3 is built from 14 residues. Genomic DNA acted as the template from which TCR beta VDJ combination and CDR3 sequence profiling were carried out. TCRdb reprocessed the reads via MiXCR and lists one record per CDR3 protein. In the table there are around 190,000 distinct CDR3 sequences, roughly half of which are singletons. This TCR was recovered from a human donor in good health, serving as a control. This sequence joins TRBV10-3 and TRBJ1-2; D may be TRBD1 (5 bases). The sequencing input was sorted CD4+, CD8+, or CD8+CD57+ T cells (not recorded which) from PBMCs. CDR3 DNA: TGTGCCATCAGTGATAGGGGACCGAACTCTGGAAACACCTTC. This encodes CAISDRGPNSGNTF.